One sample yielded the 14 T cell receptor beta chains listed below, sequenced in a study of vaccination effects on CD4 cells after COVID-19. The method was immunoSEQ multiplex PCR; TCRdb's version includes in-frame clones alone and lacks a portion of them. The table records about 74,000 clones, approximately 80% of them present only once. Upon completion of more than eight days in culture, CD4+ T cells were isolated. Their cognate antigens are unknown. The material was CD4+ T cells from PBMCs cultured without peptide, obtained before COVID-19 vaccination. These receptors all come from a human donor who received a COVID-19 vaccine.

The chain is built from TRBV14 and TRBJ1-6; 9 nucleotides match TRBD1. The CDR3 has 15 residues. The germline CDR1 and CDR2 sequences are SGHDN and FVKESK. The J segment lost 9 bases and the V segment lost 4 bases, leaving 7 bases of the junction unmatched. The CDR3 sequence: CASSPAGTGTSPLHF. As DNA, the CDR3 is TGTGCCAGCAGCCCAGCGGGGACAGGGACTTCACCCCTCCACTTT.

This rearrangement joins TRBV5-1 to TRBJ2-2; D is perhaps TRBD2 (6 bases). The V gene lost 3 bases and the J gene lost 7 bases, with 10 bases spanning the gap. This CDR3 has 13 residues. In germline, CDR1 is SGHRS, CDR2 YFSETQ. DNA of the CDR3: TGCGCCAGCAGCTCCTGGACTAACGGGGAGCTGTTTTTT. This encodes CASSSWTNGELFF.

The chain combines TRBV2 with TRBJ1-3, with D perhaps matching TRBD1 (5 bases). Trimming shortened V by 8 bases and J by 2 bases, and 7 bases separated the two germline ends. This CDR3 spans 12 amino acids. Germline V CDR1 and CDR2: SNHLY, FYNNEI. CDR3 in DNA: TGTGCCAGCGGGGCAGCTGGAAACACCATATATTTT. This sequence encodes CASGAAGNTIYF.

This chain connects TRBV6-5 to TRBJ1-1; perhaps TRBD1 as D (6 bases). The CDR3 is 15 amino acids. Germline V lookup: CDR1 MNHEY, CDR2 SVGAGI. The V gene lost 7 bases and the J gene lost 1 base, with 16 bases spanning the gap. Written as DNA, the CDR3 is TGTGCCAGCACCCCCGCAGGGGCAGGGAACACTGAAGCTTTCTTT. This gives the protein CASTPAGAGNTEAFF.

This sequence joins TRBV7-9 and TRBJ2-3, with D perhaps matching TRBD2 (6 bases). Trimming removed 7 bases at V and 5 bases at J, with 13 bases between. The CDR3 length is 13 residues. The germline V gene has CDR1 SEHNR and CDR2 FQNEAQ (reference sequence). The CDR3 DNA reads TGTGCCAGCAAAGCGGGCCCCGTAGATACGCAGTATTTT. Translated: CASKAGPVDTQYF.

The CDR3 is CASSQYTLGQGFEKLFF. CDR3 DNA: TGCGCCAGCAGCCAATATACGTTGGGACAGGGATTTGAAAAACTGTTTTTT. The chain employs TRBV4-1 and TRBJ1-4, with TRBD1 matching over 9 bases. From germline, CDR1 is MGHRA and CDR2 YSYEKL. The V gene end was trimmed by 2 bases and the J gene end by 7 bases; junction bases not matched to a gene: 11. The CDR3 extends over 17 amino acids.

This clone was counted a single time. The chain carries TRBV4-3 and TRBJ1-2, with D possibly TRBD1 on 5 matching bases. Trimming left V 1 base short and J 2 bases short, with 11 bases between. This CDR3 contains 15 residues. Germline V gene data show CDR1 as LGHNA and CDR2 as YSLEER. CDR3 in amino acids: CASSQVGGTNYGYTF. The DNA for the CDR3 is TGCGCCAGCAGCCAAGTCGGGGGAACCAACTATGGCTACACCTTC.

This chain links TRBV27 with TRBJ1-2; possibly TRBD1 for D (5 bases). The ends were cut back, 5 bases at V and 2 bases at J, with 15 bases in the middle. Germline assignment: CDR1 MNHEY and CDR2 SMNVEV (reference sequence). This CDR3 contains 15 residues. The CDR3 coding sequence is TGTGCCAGCAGTAACGCCCGACAGTTGAACTATGGCTACACCTTC. Encoded protein: CASSNARQLNYGYTF.

The chain combines TRBV29-1 with TRBJ1-2; D is undetermined. The CDR3 extends over 14 amino acids. Trimming removed 4 bases from V and 0 bases from J, with 12 bases in between. Germline V CDR1 and CDR2: SQVTM, ANQGSEA. Here the CDR3 reads CSVVSGRSNYGYTF. CDR3 nucleotides: TGCAGCGTTGTCTCCGGCAGATCTAACTATGGCTACACCTTC.

V usage is TRBV3-1 (or the pseudogene TRBV3-2) and J usage is TRBJ1-6; no firm D call. CDR3 length: 15 amino acids. The ends were cut back, 1 base at V and 3 bases at J, with 7 bases in the middle. Germline lookup yields CDR1 LGHDT and CDR2 YNNKEL (reference sequence). The DNA of the CDR3 is TGTGCCAGCAGCCAAGCGGGGTTCTATAATTCACCCCTCCACTTT. Its protein product is CASSQAGFYNSPLHF.

This clone occurred a few times. The chain uses TRBV6-2 or TRBV6-3 and TRBJ1-1; D not certain. V shed 0 bases and J shed 0 bases, with 8 bases lying between them. The germline V gene encodes CDR1 MNHEY and CDR2 SVGEGT. The CDR3 consists of 15 residues. DNA of the CDR3: TGTGCCAGCAGTTACTCTGGCAGGATGAACACTGAAGCTTTCTTT. It specifies CASSYSGRMNTEAFF.

The chain links TRBV7-3 to TRBJ2-2, with D perhaps matching TRBD2 (5 bases). The V and J ends lost 5 bases and 4 bases respectively, with 14 bases between them. The CDR3 is made up of 15 amino acids. In germline, CDR1 is SGHTA, CDR2 FQGTGA. CDR3 residues: CASSTPAGGTGELFF. DNA for the CDR3: TGTGCCAGCAGCACCCCGGCGGGCGGCACCGGGGAGCTGTTTTTT.

This clone was observed a few times. The genes are TRBV2 and TRBJ1-5; D is unclear. The CDR3 sequence is 13 residues long. V lost 8 bases, J lost 0 bases, and 8 bases lay in between. Germline assignment: CDR1 SNHLY and CDR2 FYNNEI. The DNA of the CDR3 is TGTGCCAGCCGACGATATAGCAATCAGCCCCAGCATTTT. Its protein is CASRRYSNQPQHF.

J is TRBJ2-7 and V is TRBV30, with 7 bases lining up with TRBD1. Germline trimming cut 4 bases from V and 4 bases from J; bases unmatched to any gene: 10. The CDR3 totals 14 residues. Germline-derived CDR1 and CDR2 are GTSNPN and SVGIG (reference sequence). CDR3 in DNA: TGTGCCTGGACAGACAGGGCTCGCCCATACGAGCAGTACGTC. Its translation: CAWTDRARPYEQYV.